This T cell receptor (beta chain) originates from a study of cytomegalovirus exposure and HLA in healthy donors. Findings and limits, study-wide: 164 TCR beta chains were listed as cytomegalovirus-associated.

From germline, CDR1 is MDHEN and CDR2 SYDVKM. The CDR3 is made up of 16 amino acids. A remark on this clone: Its antigen remains unknown. One junction end does not reproduce the germline sequence, and a read error may be involved.

The PCR had 60 Vbeta and 13 Jbeta primers. Method: immunoSEQ multiplex PCR; TCRdb's copy keeps in-frame clones and lacks some. The data hold about 200,000 clones, with roughly 82% observed a single time. The V call is TRBV28, the J call TRBJ1-5; 10 bases match TRBD1. Material: PBMCs. This receptor was taken from a man in his forties in good health and CMV-seropositive. DNA of the CDR3: TGTGCCAGCAGTCTATGGGACAGGGGTGATAGTCAGCCCCAGCATTTT. This gives the protein CASSLWDRGDSQPQHF.